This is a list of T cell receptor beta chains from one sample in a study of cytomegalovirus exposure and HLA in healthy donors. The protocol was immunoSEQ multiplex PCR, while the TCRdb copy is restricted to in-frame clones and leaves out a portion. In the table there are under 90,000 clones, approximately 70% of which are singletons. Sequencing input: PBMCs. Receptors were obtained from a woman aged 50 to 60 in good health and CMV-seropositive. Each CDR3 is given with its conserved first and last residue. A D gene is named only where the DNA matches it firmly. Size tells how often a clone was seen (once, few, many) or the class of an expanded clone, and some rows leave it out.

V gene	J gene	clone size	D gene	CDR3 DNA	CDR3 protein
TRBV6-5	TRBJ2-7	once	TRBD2	TGTGCCAGCAGGTTGACTAGCGATCCAAGCCAGTACTTC	CASRLTSDPSQYF
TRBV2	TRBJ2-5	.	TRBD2	TGTGCCAGGGGGGGACTAGCGGACGGAGGGGAGACCCAGTACTTC	CARGGLADGGETQYF
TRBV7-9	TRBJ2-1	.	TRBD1	TGTGCCAGCAGCTCGGACAGGGATTACTACAATGAGCAGTTCTTC	CASSSDRDYYNEQFF
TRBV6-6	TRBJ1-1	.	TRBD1	TGTGCTGCAATGGGACAGGGGAACACTGAAGCTTTCTTT	CAAMGQGNTEAFF
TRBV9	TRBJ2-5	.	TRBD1	TGTGCCAGCAGCGCCAAAGCACCGGGACAGGGGGTTTCGGGGACCCAGTACTTC	CASSAKAPGQGVSGTQYF
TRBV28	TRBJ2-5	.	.	TGTGCCAGCTCTCAGGGCCCGAGGGGGGAGACCCAGTACTTC	CASSQGPRGETQYF
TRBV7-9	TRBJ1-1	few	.	TGTGCCAGCAGCCAACAGGCAGTTGAAGCTTTCTTT	CASSQQAVEAFF
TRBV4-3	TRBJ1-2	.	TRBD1	TGCGCCAGCAGCGCCAATGACAGGGGGCCCTATGGCTACACCTTC	CASSANDRGPYGYTF
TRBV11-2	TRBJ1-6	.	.	TGTGCCAGCAGCTTCACAGGGTTGGGTATAGGTTCACCCCTCCACTTT	CASSFTGLGIGSPLHF
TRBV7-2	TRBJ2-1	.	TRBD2	TGTGCCAGCAGTCCCCGGGGGGTTTCCTACAATGAGCAGTTCTTC	CASSPRGVSYNEQFF
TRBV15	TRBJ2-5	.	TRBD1	TGTGCCACCAGCAGAGCATGGGACAGCAATCAAGAGACCCAGTACTTC	CATSRAWDSNQETQYF
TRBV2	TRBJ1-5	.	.	TGTGCCAGCGGACTTACACGGAATCAGCCCCAGCATTTT	CASGLTRNQPQHF
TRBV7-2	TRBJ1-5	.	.	TGTGCCAGCAGCTTATCAGGGCTGGGTCAGCCCCAGCATTTT	CASSLSGLGQPQHF
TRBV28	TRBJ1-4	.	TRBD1	TGTGCCTCGGTAGGGCCGGGACAGGTTAATGAAAAACTGTTTTTT	CASVGPGQVNEKLFF
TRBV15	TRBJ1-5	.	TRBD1	TGTGCCACCAGCAGGGGACAGCCAAATCAGCCCCAGCATTTT	CATSRGQPNQPQHF
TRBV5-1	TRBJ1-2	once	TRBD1	TGCGCCAGCAGCTTGCTTTGGACAGGGGACTATGGCTACACCTTC	CASSLLWTGDYGYTF
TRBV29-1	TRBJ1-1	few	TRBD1	TGCAGCGTCCCCCGACAGGGAGAGAGGACTGAAGCTTTCTTT	CSVPRQGERTEAFF
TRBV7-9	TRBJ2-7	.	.	TGTGCCAGCAGCTCGCAGGGCTCCTACGAGCAGTACTTC	CASSSQGSYEQYF
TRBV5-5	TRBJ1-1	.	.	TGTGCCAGCAGCTCCTGGGACACGCCTGAAGCTTTCTTT	CASSSWDTPEAFF
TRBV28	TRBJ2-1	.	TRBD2	TGTGCCAGCAGTTTGTGGGGGGAGGGGTCCTACAATGAGCAGTTCTTC	CASSLWGEGSYNEQFF
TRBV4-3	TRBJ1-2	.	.	TGCGCCAGCAGCCAAGATTTTCCAGGGTATGGCTACACCTTC	CASSQDFPGYGYTF
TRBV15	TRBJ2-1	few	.	TGTGCCACCAGCAGAGACAGGGGTAATGAGCAGTTCTTC	CATSRDRGNEQFF
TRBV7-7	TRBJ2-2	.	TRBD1	TGTGCCAGCAGCTCCCGGGACAGGGACACCGGGGAGCTGTTTTTT	CASSSRDRDTGELFF
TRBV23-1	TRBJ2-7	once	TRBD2	TGCGCCAGCAGTCAAAAAGGGAGGGAGGGCTCCTACGAGCAGTACTTC	CASSQKGREGSYEQYF
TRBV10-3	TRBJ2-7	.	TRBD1	TGTGCCATCAGTGAGCCGGGACAGGGGACCTACGAGCAGTACTTC	CAISEPGQGTYEQYF
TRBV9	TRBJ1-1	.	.	TGTGCCAGCAGCCCAGAGGCGATAAACACTGAAGCTTTCTTT	CASSPEAINTEAFF
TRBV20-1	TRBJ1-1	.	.	TGCAGTGCTTTAGGGGGCACTGAAGCTTTCTTT	CSALGGTEAFF
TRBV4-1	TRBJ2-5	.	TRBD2	TGCGCCAGCAGCCAATTAGCGGGAGGCCGCACAGAGACCCAGTACTTC	CASSQLAGGRTETQYF
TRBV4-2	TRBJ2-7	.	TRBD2	TGTGCCAGCAGCCAATTAGCGGGAGGGACTTCTCGGGAGCAGTACTTC	CASSQLAGGTSREQYF
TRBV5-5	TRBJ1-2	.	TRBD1	TGTGCCAGCAGCTTGTGGCGACAGGGTGATGGCTACACCTTC	CASSLWRQGDGYTF
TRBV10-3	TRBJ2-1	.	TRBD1	TGTGCCATCAGTACAGGGGGCCCTGATAGTGAGCAGTTCTTC	CAISTGGPDSEQFF
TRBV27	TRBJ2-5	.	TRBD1	TGTGCCAGCAGTTTGACAGGGGGCGAGACCCAGTACTTC	CASSLTGGETQYF
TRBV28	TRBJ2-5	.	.	TGTGCCAGCAGTTTCGGCGGAGAGACCCAGTACTTC	CASSFGGETQYF
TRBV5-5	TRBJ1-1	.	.	TGTGCCAGCAGCCCGCCCCCCCACAGGGCTCCGCCGAACACTGAAGCTTTCTTT	CASSPPPHRAPPNTEAFF
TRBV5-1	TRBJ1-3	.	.	TGCGCCAGCAGCCCGGAGGCGGGAAACACCATATATTTT	CASSPEAGNTIYF
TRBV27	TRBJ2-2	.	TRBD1	TGTGCCAGCAGTAAAAGGGGGCCCCGTGCTGGGGAGCTGTTTTTT	CASSKRGPRAGELFF
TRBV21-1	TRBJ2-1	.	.	TGTGCCAGCAGCATCAGGGGTCCCCTTAACAATGAGCAGTTCTTC	CASSIRGPLNNEQFF
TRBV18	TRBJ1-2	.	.	TGTGCCAGCTCACTCTCGGAGGATGTCACCTTC	CASSLSEDVTF
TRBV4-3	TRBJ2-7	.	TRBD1	TGCGCCAGCAGCCCCCGGACAGGGTACTACGAGCAGTACTTC	CASSPRTGYYEQYF
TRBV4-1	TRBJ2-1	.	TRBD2	TGCGCCAGCAGCCAAGATGCGGGGGGGCGTGCGAATGAGCAGTTCTTC	CASSQDAGGRANEQFF
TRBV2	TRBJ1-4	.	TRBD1	TGTGCCAGCAAAAGACAGGGGGGGGATGAAAAACTGTTTTTT	CASKRQGGDEKLFF
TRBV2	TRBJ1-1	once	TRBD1	TGTGCCAGCACCGGGACAGGCGAGAACACTGAAGCTTTCTTT	CASTGTGENTEAFF
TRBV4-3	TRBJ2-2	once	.	TGCGCCAGCAGCCTGGGCCGGGCGGGGAGGAACACCGGGGAGCTGTTTTTT	CASSLGRAGRNTGELFF